This TCR beta chain was captured in a study of CD8+ T cells in alopecia areata. The V gene lost 0 bases and the J gene lost 2 bases, with 10 bases spanning the gap. The CDR3 length is 15 residues. Looked up from germline, CDR1 is NNHNN and CDR2 is SYGAGS (reference sequence). This clone was seen more than once but under ten times. What it binds is not known. Gene and germline names: mouse. The observed sequence ends 4 residues before the CDR3 terminus, with the missing tail filled in from the germline J gene. The sequencing template was cDNA reverse transcribed from extracted RNA. Profiled with immunoSEQ multiplex PCR; TCRdb holds only in-frame clones, not every one. The sample has over 250,000 clones, none seen only once. Study-wide results and limits: Compared with mice, patients displayed less clear TCR sharing, possibly for HLA-related reasons.

Using CD4, CD8alpha, NKG2D, NKG2ACE and other markers, pooled cutaneous lymph node cells were sorted. This clonotype was sampled from a C3H/HeJ mouse with alopecia areata. The mouse strain carries the MHC haplotype H2-k. What was sequenced was CD4+ T cells sorted from a lymph node. The chain has TRBV13-2 and TRBJ2-5; tentatively, D is TRBD1 (6 bases). CDR3 amino acids: CASGDGQGPQDTQYF. The covered CDR3 bases are TGTGCCAGCGGTGATGGGCAGGGGCCCCAAGAC.